A selection of T cell receptor beta chains follows, all from one sample in a study of CD8+CD57+ T cells in acquired aplastic anemia. One entry per CDR3 protein, called by TCRdb with MiXCR from the reads. The table lists around 200,000 distinct CDR3 sequences, roughly 56% of them singletons. The sample comprised sorted CD4+, CD8+, or CD8+CD57+ T cells (not recorded which) from PBMCs. The source is a human donor in good health, serving as a control. Each CDR3 is given with its conserved first and last residue. The order of the fields is J gene, D gene, V gene, clone size, CDR3 protein, CDR3 DNA. A D gene is named only where the DNA matches it firmly. Expanded clones are given a class, and other clones once, few, many or no size at all.

J gene: TRBJ1-6
D gene: -
V gene: TRBV19
clone size: -
CDR3 protein: CASSIGGGSPLHF
CDR3 DNA: TGTGCCAGTAGTATAGGGGGGGGTTCACCCCTCCACTTC

J gene: TRBJ2-5
D gene: -
V gene: TRBV9
clone size: many
CDR3 protein: CASSVRGDETQYF
CDR3 DNA: TGTGCCAGCAGCGTAAGGGGGGATGAGACCCAGTACTTC

J gene: TRBJ1-4
D gene: -
V gene: TRBV2
clone size: -
CDR3 protein: CASLAATNEKLFF
CDR3 DNA: TGTGCCAGCCTAGCAGCAACTAATGAAAAACTGTTTTTT

J gene: TRBJ2-2
D gene: -
V gene: TRBV7-2
clone size: -
CDR3 protein: CASSLVSRELFF
CDR3 DNA: TGTGCCAGCAGCTTAGTTTCCCGGGAGCTGTTTTTT

J gene: TRBJ2-2
D gene: TRBD1
V gene: TRBV20-1
clone size: many
CDR3 protein: CSLRGGGQGGNTGELFF
CDR3 DNA: TGCAGTCTTAGAGGGGGCGGACAGGGGGGTAACACCGGGGAGCTGTTTTTT

J gene: TRBJ2-2
D gene: -
V gene: TRBV4-3
clone size: -
CDR3 protein: CVSSVRLNTGELFF
CDR3 DNA: TGCGTCAGCAGCGTCCGACTGAACACCGGGGAGCTGTTTTTT

J gene: TRBJ1-1
D gene: -
V gene: TRBV19
clone size: -
CDR3 protein: CASRPQGMNTEAFF
CDR3 DNA: TGTGCCAGTAGGCCTCAGGGGATGAACACTGAAGCTTTCTTT

J gene: TRBJ2-7
D gene: -
V gene: TRBV2
clone size: -
CDR3 protein: CASSAVNSYEQYF
CDR3 DNA: TGTGCCAGCAGCGCAGTGAACTCCTACGAGCAGTACTTC

J gene: TRBJ1-5
D gene: TRBD1
V gene: TRBV2
clone size: -
CDR3 protein: CASRWDRGLGQPQHF
CDR3 DNA: TGTGCCAGCAGGTGGGACAGGGGGCTTGGTCAGCCCCAGCATTTT

J gene: TRBJ2-7
D gene: TRBD2
V gene: TRBV5-8
clone size: many
CDR3 protein: CASSLRPSGDYEQYF
CDR3 DNA: TGTGCCAGCAGCTTACGCCCTAGCGGGGATTACGAGCAGTACTTC

J gene: TRBJ1-2
D gene: -
V gene: TRBV24-1
clone size: few
CDR3 protein: CATSDLGGDGYTF
CDR3 DNA: TGTGCCACCAGTGATCTTGGAGGGGATGGCTACACCTTC